This TCR beta chain was captured in a study of T cells in localized non-small cell lung cancer. Study results and limitations: Uninvolved adjacent lung had more T cell clonality than any other tissue, topping tumor. One tumor region alone was sequenced, and heterogeneity therefore remains possible.

Germline CDR1 reads MNHGY; CDR2 reads SAAAGT. The CDR3 is made up of 13 amino acids. Trimming stripped 0 bases from V and 4 bases from J, with 5 bases between. This clone was counted a few times. As yet, its antigen is unknown. Assay: immunoSEQ multiplex PCR; the TCRdb copy retains only in-frame clones and omits some. The sample shows more than 750 clones, roughly 35% of them seen only once. The specimen was normal lung tissue next to the tumor, collected before any cancer treatment. This sequence originates from a male donor at least 60 years old with stage II lung adenocarcinoma. The rearrangement links TRBV6-8 to TRBJ2-3; D remains ambiguous. DNA of the CDR3: TGTGCCAGCAGTTACTCTGGACCAGATACGCAGTATTTT. Amino acids: CASSYSGPDTQYF.